Presented here are 4 T cell receptor beta chains from one specimen sequenced in a study of blood T cell repertoires in COVID-19. The protocol was immunoSEQ multiplex PCR, while the TCRdb copy is restricted to in-frame clones and leaves out a portion. The sample gives some 200,000 clones, around 92% of which show up once; around 8.4% is in the top ten. Sample: PBMCs or T cells enriched from blood (not recorded which). These receptors were obtained from a woman aged 18-35 years who had recovered from COVID-19.

This clone appeared once. This chain links TRBV30 with TRBJ1-5, with TRBD1 matching 8 bases. The V and J ends lost 3 bases and 7 bases, in that order; junction bases with no gene match: 8. CDR1 is GTSNPN and CDR2 is SVGIG in the germline V gene (reference sequence). The CDR3 totals 14 residues. The CDR3 reads CAWSGGQGIQPQHF. CDR3 DNA: TGTGCCTGGAGCGGAGGACAGGGAATACAGCCCCAGCATTTT.

The chain couples TRBV14 to TRBJ2-1, with D maybe TRBD2 (6 bases). There are 15 residues in the CDR3. Deletions cut 1 base from V and 6 bases from J, with 13 bases between. CDR1 is SGHDN, CDR2 FVKESK, per germline. In DNA form, the CDR3 reads TGTGCCAGCAGCCAAGTATCCGGGACTCTCAATGAGCAGTTCTTC. This sequence encodes CASSQVSGTLNEQFF. Full variable domain (missing parts from reference TRBV14 and TRBJ2-1): EAGVTQFPSHSVIEKGQTVTLRCDPISGHDNLYWYRRVMGKEIKFLLHFVKESKQDESGMPNNRFLAERTGGTYSTLKVQPAELEDSGVYFCASSQVSGTLNEQFFGPGTRLTVL.

This chain uses TRBV11-2 with TRBJ1-6; D is unclear. CDR3 length: 15 residues. V was cut by 3 bases and J by 9 bases, with 15 bases left in between. Per the germline V gene, CDR1 is SGHAT and CDR2 is FQNNGV. The CDR3 region is CASSFSGSLGSPLHF. The CDR3 nucleotides read TGTGCCAGCAGCTTCTCAGGAAGTCTTGGTTCACCCCTCCACTTT.

This clone occurred a few times. V and J are TRBV9 and TRBJ2-5; no firm D call. This CDR3 region has 13 residues. Germline CDR1 is SGDLS and CDR2 is YYNGEE. Trimming removed 0 bases at V and 5 bases at J, with 8 bases between. The CDR3 DNA is TGTGCCAGCAGCGTAGACTCACGGGAGACCCAGTACTTC. This codes for CASSVDSRETQYF.